This T cell receptor beta chain was captured by sequencing in a study of T cell responses to AZD1222 COVID-19 vaccine. Some clones are missing from TCRdb's copy, which holds only in-frame ones; the method was immunoSEQ multiplex PCR. The data show 100,000 to 120,000 clones, with over 85% seen just once and less than 2.5% held by the top ten. The study pooled second doses at about 4 or about 12 weeks. The clonotype originates from an adult who received the AZD1222 COVID-19 vaccine. Material: peripheral blood, obtained 28 days after the second AZD1222 dose.

CDR3: CASSPTYEQYF. CDR3 nucleotide sequence: TGTGCCAGCAGCCCCACATACGAGCAGTACTTC. The chain couples TRBV6-5 to TRBJ2-7; D is undetermined. Germline V CDR1 and CDR2: MNHEY, SVGAGI. CDR3 length: 11 amino acids. V dropped 6 bases and J dropped 4 bases, with 7 bases sitting between them.